The 14 T cell receptor beta chains listed next were all sequenced from one sample in a study of T cell responses to AZD1222 COVID-19 vaccine. Only in-frame clones appear in the TCRdb table, and some are missing; sequencing was by immunoSEQ multiplex PCR. The sample lists around 130,000 clones; about 86% were seen once. This specimen consisted of peripheral blood, obtained on day 0 of AZD1222 vaccination. The receptors come from an adult in good health.

The gene calls are TRBV5-1 and TRBJ2-2; D ambiguous. This CDR3 spans 13 amino acids. Trimming removed 2 bases from V and 6 bases from J, with 8 bases in between. Looked up from germline, CDR1 is SGHRS and CDR2 is YFSETQ. In DNA, the CDR3 is TGCGCCAGCAGCTTATCTTTTTCCGGGGAGCTGTTTTTT. Translated, it gives CASSLSFSGELFF.

This clone was detected only once. This chain links TRBV29-1 with TRBJ2-3; D remains ambiguous. The CDR3 covers 14 residues. Germline V gene data show CDR1 as SQVTM and CDR2 as ANQGSEA. V was pared by 6 bases and J by 1 base, with 14 bases between. The CDR3 sequence: CSVAQGLGTDTQYF. As DNA, the CDR3 is TGCAGCGTGGCCCAAGGGTTGGGCACAGATACGCAGTATTTT.

This clone has just one count. This chain connects TRBV7-9 to TRBJ2-1, with D possibly being TRBD2 (6 bases). The CDR3 runs 16 residues. CDR1 is SEHNR, CDR2 FQNEAQ, per germline (reference sequence). V was shortened by 0 bases and J by 5 bases, with 14 bases between the two germline ends. The CDR3 DNA reads as TGTGCCAGCAGCTTAGCGTCAGCGGGCATGAACAATGAGCAGTTCTTC. Translated, it gives CASSLASAGMNNEQFF.

This chain connects TRBV4-3 to TRBJ1-1; possibly TRBD1 for D (5 bases). The length of the CDR3 is 15 residues. Trimming left V 2 bases short and J 1 base short, with 11 bases between. CDR1 is LGHNA and CDR2 is YSLEER in the germline V gene. The CDR3 is CASSQIMQGNTEAFF. CDR3 sequence (DNA): TGCGCCAGCAGCCAAATTATGCAGGGGAACACTGAAGCTTTCTTT.

The chain is built from TRBV28 and TRBJ1-2; TRBD1 might be the D (5 bases). CDR3 length equals 16 residues. Germline assignment: CDR1 MDHEN and CDR2 SYDVKM. The V and J ends lost 6 bases and 4 bases respectively, with 21 bases between them. CDR3 nucleotides: TGTGCCAGCAGAGGAAGTATCGGGGCAGGGACCTATGGCTACACCTTC. This sequence encodes CASRGSIGAGTYGYTF.

CDR3 DNA: TGTGCCAGCAGCCATACCCAGGGGATTACTAATGAAAAACTGTTTTTT. This translates into CASSHTQGITNEKLFF. The chain has TRBV3-1 (or the pseudogene TRBV3-2) and TRBJ1-4, with D possibly TRBD1 on 6 matching bases. The CDR3 is made up of 16 amino acids. Germline CDR1 is LGHDT and CDR2 is YNNKEL (reference sequence). The germline V and J ends were trimmed by 3 bases and 2 bases, with 13 bases remaining between them.

V is TRBV20-1 and J is TRBJ2-7; D call uncertain. V gave up 3 bases and J gave up 3 bases, with 12 bases separating them. Germline lookup yields CDR1 DFQATT and CDR2 SNEGSKA (reference sequence). This CDR3 region has 13 residues. CDR3 sequence reads: CSASPYGSYEQYF. CDR3 bases: TGCAGTGCTAGTCCCTACGGCAGCTACGAGCAGTACTTC.

This clone was recorded once. The gene calls are TRBV2 and TRBJ2-3, with 7 bases identical to TRBD1. The CDR3 runs 14 residues. V lost 9 bases to trimming and J lost 6 bases; unmatched junction nucleotides: 12. CDR1 is SNHLY and CDR2 is FYNNEI in the germline V gene. The CDR3 sequence: CARQDRAGVDTQYF. For the CDR3, the DNA is TGTGCCAGACAAGACAGGGCCGGGGTTGATACGCAGTATTTT.

The V and J genes are TRBV25-1 and TRBJ2-3; 7 bases map to TRBD2. The ends lost 1 base at V and 2 bases at J; junction bases unmatched: 6. CDR3 size: 16 residues. Looked up from germline, CDR1 is MGHDK and CDR2 is SYGVNS. In nucleotides, the CDR3 is TGTGCCAGCAGTGAATCCGGGGGGTGGTACACAGATACGCAGTATTTT. It yields the protein CASSESGGWYTDTQYF.

The chain recombines TRBV5-4 with TRBJ2-1; D may correspond to TRBD1 or TRBD2 (6 bases each). Germline assignment: CDR1 SGHNT and CDR2 YYREEE (reference sequence). V gave up 7 bases and J gave up 1 base, with 15 bases separating them. This CDR3 is 15 amino acids long. The DNA of the CDR3 is TGTGCCAGCGGGGGGCCCAGGGATTCCTACAATGAGCAGTTCTTC. Translating gives CASGGPRDSYNEQFF. Using reference TRBV5-4 and TRBJ2-1 for the parts outside the CDR3, the full variable domain is ETGVTQSPTHLIKTRGQQVTLRCSSQSGHNTVSWYQQALGQGPQFIFQYYREEENGRGNFPPRFSGLQFPNYSSELNVNALELDDSALYLCASGGPRDSYNEQFFGPGTRLTVL.

Written as DNA, the CDR3 is TGTGCCAGTATGGACGGGGGAGCGAACACCGGGGAGCTGTTTTTT. This codes for CASMDGGANTGELFF. The chain has TRBV19 and TRBJ2-2; TRBD2 might be the D (6 bases). The CDR3 is made up of 15 amino acids. The V end was cut by 7 bases, the J end by 0 bases, with 12 bases between. The germline V gene has CDR1 LNHDA and CDR2 SQIVND (reference sequence).

This sequence joins TRBV10-2 and TRBJ1-1, with a weak D call TRBD1 (6 bases). This CDR3 comprises 15 residues. Trimming took off 3 bases at V and 4 bases at J, with 15 bases between the two ends. Germline CDR1 reads WSHSY; CDR2 reads SAAADI. In nucleotides, the CDR3 is TGCGCCAGCAGTGATCAGGGGATTGGGATCACTGAAGCTTTCTTT. Protein: CASSDQGIGITEAFF.

The rearrangement uses TRBV11-1 and TRBJ2-1; tentative D call: TRBD1 (6 bases). Germline V CDR1 and CDR2: SGHAT, FQDESV (reference sequence). This CDR3 has 16 amino acids. V was pared by 5 bases and J by 3 bases, with 17 bases between. Here the CDR3 DNA reads TGTGCCAGCAGCCTTTCTAGGGGGAGCCACTACAATGAGCAGTTCTTC. It codes for CASSLSRGSHYNEQFF.

The chain joins TRBV19 to TRBJ1-3; D is uncertain. V lost 6 bases, J lost 2 bases, and 14 bases lay in between. CDR1 and CDR2 (germline): LNHDA, SQIVND (reference sequence). The CDR3 covers 15 residues. The CDR3: CASSPLEGTGNTIYF. The CDR3 DNA follows: TGTGCCAGTAGCCCCCTTGAGGGTACTGGAAACACCATATATTTT.